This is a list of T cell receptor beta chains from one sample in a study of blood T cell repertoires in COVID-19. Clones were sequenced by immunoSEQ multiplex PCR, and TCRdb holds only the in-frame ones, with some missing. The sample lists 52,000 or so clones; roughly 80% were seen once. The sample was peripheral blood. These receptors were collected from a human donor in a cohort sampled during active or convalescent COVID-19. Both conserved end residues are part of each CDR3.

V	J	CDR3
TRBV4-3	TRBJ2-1	CASSQDRGAGNEQFF
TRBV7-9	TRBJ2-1	CASSLAGGREQFF
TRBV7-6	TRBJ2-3	CASSLANRGLAGADTQYF
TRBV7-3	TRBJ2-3	CASSLTSGGLTDTQYF
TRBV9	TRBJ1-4	CASSASPGQGGEKLFF
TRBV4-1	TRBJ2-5	CASSPLGLAGQETQYF
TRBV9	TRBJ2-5	CASSPRGTGRETQYF
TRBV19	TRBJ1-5	CASTTRTDQPQHF
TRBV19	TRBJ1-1	CASRGQRNTEAFF
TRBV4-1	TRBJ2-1	CASSQVWTATYNEQFF